What follows are 32 T cell receptor beta chains derived from one specimen sequenced in a study of blood T cells in healthy people across ages. The use of a sample-barcoded 5' primer and a J-beta primer mix characterized a second PCR of roughly 6 to 11 cycles. TCRdb ran MiXCR on the 5' RACE reads and lists one entry per CDR3 protein. The sample has roughly 860,000 distinct CDR3 sequences, 55% to 65% seen once. The sequencing sample was made of blood. The receptor source for this set is a man in his thirties or forties in good health.

There are a few counts of this clonotype. This sequence joins TRBV6-1 and TRBJ2-7; D is ambiguous. Trimming took off 3 bases at V and 1 base at J, with 7 bases between the two ends. The germline CDR1 and CDR2 sequences are MNHNS and SASEGT. CDR3 length: 13 amino acids. CDR3 bases: TGTGCCAGCAGTGAGAACAGTTCCTACGAGCAGTACTTC. This encodes CASSENSSYEQYF.

In DNA form, the CDR3 reads TGCAGTGCGATGAGGGGGGCTATCCTATCCTACGAGCAGTACTTC. Its translation is CSAMRGAILSYEQYF. The V and J genes are TRBV20-1 and TRBJ2-7; D is perhaps TRBD1 or TRBD2 (6 bases each). Trimming left V 6 bases short and J 1 base short, with 19 bases between. Germline lookup yields CDR1 DFQATT and CDR2 SNEGSKA (reference sequence). The CDR3 consists of 15 residues.

This clonotype showed up just a few times. V usage is TRBV5-1 and J usage is TRBJ2-5; D tentatively fits TRBD1 or TRBD2 (6 bases each). The V and J ends lost 0 bases and 4 bases respectively, with 16 bases between them. This CDR3 has 16 residues. Germline V lookup: CDR1 SGHRS, CDR2 YFSETQ. The CDR3 spells CASSLAGIGGAETQYF. The DNA of the CDR3 is TGCGCCAGCAGCTTGGCCGGGATCGGGGGCGCAGAGACCCAGTACTTC.

The chain is built from TRBV7-2 and TRBJ2-6, with D possibly being TRBD1 (5 bases). The V gene's germline CDR1 is SGHTA and CDR2 FQGNSA. The CDR3 spans 17 residues. V shed 5 bases and J shed 0 bases, with 14 bases lying between them. The CDR3 DNA is TGTGCCAGCAGCCGCCAGGGTGGAGTCTCTGGGGCCAACGTCCTGACTTTC. Residues: CASSRQGGVSGANVLTF.

The CDR3 protein is CASSEPGANYEQYF. CDR3 DNA: TGTGCCAGCAGCGAGCCGGGGGCGAACTACGAGCAGTACTTC. The rearrangement uses TRBV6-1 and TRBJ2-7; possibly TRBD1 or TRBD2 for D (6 bases each). Germline V gene sequence: CDR1 MNHNS, CDR2 SASEGT. The length of the CDR3 is 14 residues. The V gene lost 6 bases and the J gene lost 3 bases, with 15 bases spanning the gap.

This clonotype has more than one count but fewer than ten. V is TRBV29-1 and J is TRBJ2-4; TRBD2 might be the D (5 bases). The J call could be wrong; TRBJ2-7 is a better fit for the DNA end. Germline CDR1 SQVTM, CDR2 ANQGSEA. This CDR3 comprises 12 residues. CDR3 coding DNA: TGCAGCGCCAACGTCGGGGACTACGAGCAGTACTTC. It encodes CSANVGDYEQYF.

V usage is TRBV7-2 and J usage is TRBJ2-7; TRBD2 aligns across 7 bases. The CDR3 covers 14 residues. Germline V gene sequence: CDR1 SGHTA, CDR2 FQGNSA. With V trimmed by 6 bases and J by 12 bases, 17 bases remained unmatched. CDR3 protein: CASRQSSGEGPWYF. The DNA for the CDR3 is TGTGCCAGCAGGCAAAGCAGCGGGGAAGGTCCTTGGTACTTC.

This chain connects TRBV20-1 to TRBJ1-5; D not resolved. The CDR3 loop spans 14 amino acids. The V gene lost 1 base and the J gene lost 4 bases, with 11 bases spanning the gap. The germline V gene has CDR1 DFQATT and CDR2 SNEGSKA (reference sequence). This CDR3 is CSARAPQLNQPQHF. DNA for the CDR3: TGCAGTGCTAGAGCGCCACAGCTTAATCAGCCCCAGCATTTT.

J is TRBJ2-3 and V is TRBV12-3 or TRBV12-4; 8 bases map to TRBD2. The CDR3 has 16 residues. Trimming took 7 bases from V and 0 from J; bases not matched to a gene: 9. This chain's CDR3 is CASTQFERGSTDTQYF. Written as DNA, the CDR3 is TGTGCCAGCACCCAATTTGAGCGGGGGAGCACAGATACGCAGTATTTT.

This clonotype was observed many times. This chain links TRBV5-1 with TRBJ2-7; 7 positions agree with TRBD1. Germline CDR1 reads SGHRS; CDR2 reads YFSETQ. With V trimmed by 4 bases and J by 3 bases, 10 bases remained unmatched. The CDR3 covers 15 residues. CDR3 sequence (DNA): TGCGCCAGCAGCGGGGTGGCGACAGGGAGCTACGAGCAGTACTTC. It yields the protein CASSGVATGSYEQYF.

In its sample, this clonotype was seen a few times. The V and J genes are TRBV9 and TRBJ2-1, with D perhaps matching TRBD2 (6 bases). The CDR3 covers 15 residues. The V and J ends lost 4 bases and 8 bases respectively, with 19 bases between them. The V gene's germline CDR1 is SGDLS and CDR2 YYNGEE. DNA of the CDR3: TGTGCCAGCAGCACCGGGGACTTCGGGTCGCATGAGCAGTTCTTC. It translates to CASSTGDFGSHEQFF. The variable domain in full, completed from reference TRBV9 and TRBJ2-1, reads DSGVTQTPKHLITATGQRVTLRCSPRSGDLSVYWYQQSLDQGLQFLIQYYNGEERAKGNILERFSAQQFPDLHSELNLSSLELGDSALYFCASSTGDFGSHEQFFGPGTRLTVL.

This chain joins TRBV3-1 and TRBJ2-1; D unclear. Germline values: CDR1 LGHDT, CDR2 YNNKEL (reference sequence). This CDR3 is built from 15 residues. The V end was cut by 3 bases, the J end by 0 bases, with 9 bases between. CDR3 in amino acids: CASSQLRSSYNEQFF. The CDR3 DNA sequence: TGTGCCAGCAGCCAGCTACGGAGCTCCTACAATGAGCAGTTCTTC.

There are a few counts of this clonotype. The V gene is TRBV4-3, the J gene TRBJ2-6; D unclear. The germline V and J ends were trimmed by 1 base and 0 bases, with 10 bases remaining between them. From germline, CDR1 is LGHNA and CDR2 YSLEER. The CDR3 runs 17 residues. This CDR3 is CASSQAAHISGANVLTF. CDR3 nucleotide sequence: TGCGCCAGCAGCCAAGCGGCTCATATCTCTGGGGCCAACGTCCTGACTTTC.

This clonotype came up a few times. The chain uses TRBV3-1 and TRBJ2-1; 7 bases align to TRBD1. This CDR3 contains 15 residues. Germline CDR1 and CDR2: LGHDT and YNNKEL (reference sequence). Germline trimming cut 0 bases from V and 9 bases from J; bases unmatched to any gene: 8. The CDR3 nucleotides read TGTGCCAGCAGCCAAGATTTCCTAGGGGGCGGTGAGCAGTTCTTC. Translated, it gives CASSQDFLGGGEQFF.

The chain has TRBV12-3 or TRBV12-4 and TRBJ2-7; D is undetermined. This CDR3 has 14 amino acids. Trimming took 8 bases from V and 2 from J, leaving 16 bases between them. The CDR3: CASGPGLAPYEQYF. The CDR3 DNA reads TGTGCCAGCGGTCCGGGCCTTGCTCCCTACGAGCAGTACTTC.

The table lists this clonotype with many counts. The chain couples TRBV7-9 to TRBJ1-2, with a tentative D call TRBD1 (6 bases). This CDR3 contains 14 residues. Deletions cut 5 bases from V and 4 bases from J, with 14 bases between. The germline CDR1 and CDR2 sequences are SEHNR and FQNEAQ (reference sequence). In DNA form, the CDR3 reads TGTGCCAGCAGCCCGGACAGTACCAGCTATGGCTACACCTTC. It translates to CASSPDSTSYGYTF.

The chain is built from TRBV4-3 and TRBJ2-1; 10 bases map to TRBD2. V shed 3 bases, J shed 9 bases, and the junction held 8 bases outside the gene matches. The CDR3 contains 15 residues. Germline values: CDR1 LGHNA, CDR2 YSLEER. The CDR3 sequence: CASSHRSGGAREQFF. In DNA form, the CDR3 reads TGCGCCAGCAGCCACCGCAGCGGGGGGGCACGTGAGCAGTTCTTC.

This chain joins TRBV10-3 and TRBJ2-3; 9 nucleotides align to TRBD1. The CDR3 spans 14 residues. Germline CDR1 ENHRY, CDR2 SYGVKD. After removal of 8 bases from V and 4 bases from J, the junction contained 7 bases not matched to a gene. CDR3 in DNA: TGTGCCATCCGACCGGGACAGGGTCCAGATACGCAGTATTTT. It yields the protein CAIRPGQGPDTQYF.

The chain employs TRBV4-3 and TRBJ2-1; D is unresolved. The germline CDR1 and CDR2 sequences are LGHNA and YSLEER. There are 13 residues in the CDR3. Trimming shortened V by 2 bases and J by 6 bases, and 8 bases separated the two germline ends. CDR3 in amino acids: CASSQRNTNEQFF. The DNA of the CDR3 is TGCGCCAGCAGCCAAAGGAATACCAATGAGCAGTTCTTC.

The chain has TRBV9 and TRBJ2-3, with 12 bases fitting TRBD2. V was pared by 3 bases and J by 1 base, with 3 bases of the junction left unmatched. The CDR3 has 16 amino acids. Germline V CDR1 and CDR2: SGDLS, YYNGEE. CDR3 bases: TGTGCCAGCAGCGGACTAGCGGGGGAGGGCACAGATACGCAGTATTTT. This translates into CASSGLAGEGTDTQYF.

This rearrangement joins TRBV4-2 to TRBJ1-1; the D gene is possibly TRBD1 (5 bases). The CDR3 sequence is 17 residues long. Germline V lookup: CDR1 LGHNA, CDR2 YNFKEQ. The V gene lost 0 bases and the J gene lost 0 bases, with 14 bases spanning the gap. CDR3 sequence: CASSQERQRYMNTEAFF. In DNA, the CDR3 is TGTGCCAGCAGCCAAGAACGACAGCGTTATATGAACACTGAAGCTTTCTTT.

This chain uses TRBV7-2 with TRBJ1-4, with 7 bases aligning to TRBD1. Germline lookup yields CDR1 SGHTA and CDR2 FQGNSA. V lost 6 bases, J lost 8 bases, and 6 bases stayed unmatched. This CDR3 comprises 13 residues. The CDR3 reads CASRRQGWEKLFF. CDR3 nucleotide sequence: TGTGCCAGCAGGAGACAGGGATGGGAAAAACTGTTTTTT.

On this clonotype: Germline is not matched at one junction end, which may reflect a read error. This chain connects TRBV13 to TRBJ2-1, with 8 nucleotides matching TRBD1. This CDR3 spans 14 amino acids. Germline assignment: CDR1 PRHDT and CDR2 FYEKMQ (reference sequence). CDR3 amino acids: CAGSLRDRHNEQFF. The CDR3 DNA reads TGTGCCGGCAGCTTAAGGGACAGGCACAATGAGCAGTTCTTC.

In its sample, this clonotype was seen a few times. This chain joins TRBV7-9 and TRBJ1-2, with 7 bases fitting TRBD1. V lost 7 bases to trimming and J lost 3 bases; unmatched junction nucleotides: 8. Germline V gene data show CDR1 as SEHNR and CDR2 as FQNEAQ (reference sequence). This CDR3 is 14 amino acids long. The DNA for the CDR3 is TGTGCCAGCACCAGAGGGAGGGGGCACTATGGCTACACCTTC. It is translated as CASTRGRGHYGYTF.

The chain joins TRBV7-2 to TRBJ2-3; either TRBD1 or TRBD2 may fit D (5 bases each). The CDR3 is 15 residues long. CDR1 is SGHTA and CDR2 is FQGNSA in the germline V gene. The V end lost 4 bases, the J end lost 0 bases, and 11 bases lay between the germline ends. The CDR3 DNA reads TGTGCCAGCAGCTGGGGACGAGGAAGCACAGATACGCAGTATTTT. This encodes CASSWGRGSTDTQYF.

The chain joins TRBV7-9 to TRBJ2-1; tentatively, D is TRBD1 (6 bases). V was clipped by 7 bases and J by 6 bases, with 13 bases between them. The CDR3 consists of 13 residues. Germline values: CDR1 SEHNR, CDR2 FQNEAQ (reference sequence). The CDR3, as DNA: TGTGCCAGCACCGAAGTACAGGGCAATGAGCAGTTCTTC. It translates to CASTEVQGNEQFF.

Worth noting for this clonotype: The junction and the germline gene differ at one end; a read error may be behind it. This rearrangement joins TRBV6-5 to TRBJ2-3; 8 positions match TRBD1. The CDR3 spans 15 residues. Looked up from germline, CDR1 is MNHEY and CDR2 is SVGAGI. CDR3 bases: TGTGCCAGCACTTACCGGGACAGGAGCACAGATACGCAGTATTTT. This codes for CASTYRDRSTDTQYF.

This rearrangement joins TRBV20-1 to TRBJ2-4; 9 nucleotides agree with TRBD2. The J call could be wrong; TRBJ2-7 is a better fit for the DNA end. This CDR3 region has 15 residues. Per germline, CDR1 DFQATT and CDR2 SNEGSKA (reference sequence). CDR3 region: CSARHPGTSPYEQYF. The CDR3 DNA sequence: TGCAGTGCTAGGCATCCCGGGACTAGCCCCTACGAGCAGTACTTC.

The chain is built from TRBV12-3 or TRBV12-4 and TRBJ2-1; no clear D. The CDR3 loop spans 11 amino acids. V was pared by 6 bases and J by 8 bases, with 8 bases between. CDR3 residues: CASRALDEQFF. DNA of the CDR3: TGTGCCAGCAGGGCCCTAGATGAGCAGTTCTTC.

The chain is built from TRBV5-1 and TRBJ1-1; 7 bases are shared with TRBD1. Unmatched junction bases numbered 6, after V lost 0 bases and J lost 4 bases. The CDR3 loop spans 15 amino acids. The germline CDR1 and CDR2 sequences are SGHRS and YFSETQ. CDR3: CASSLDPDRVTEAFF. CDR3 nucleotide sequence: TGCGCCAGCAGCTTGGACCCAGACAGGGTCACTGAAGCTTTCTTT.

This chain links TRBV5-1 with TRBJ2-7; D is unresolved. Trimming stripped 0 bases from V and 7 bases from J, with 14 bases between. Germline V gene sequence: CDR1 SGHRS, CDR2 YFSETQ. The CDR3 consists of 14 residues. The CDR3 DNA is TGCGCCAGCAGCTTGGGGTTGGGCCAGAGGGAGCAGTACTTC. It translates to CASSLGLGQREQYF.

The chain couples TRBV29-1 to TRBJ2-1; 11 bases are shared with TRBD1. CDR1 and CDR2 (germline): SQVTM, ANQGSEA. CDR3 length: 14 residues. V shed 1 base, J shed 8 bases, and the junction held 4 bases outside the gene matches. The DNA of the CDR3 is TGCAGCGTTGAAGCGGGACAGGGGGTCGATGAGCAGTTCTTC. Its translation is CSVEAGQGVDEQFF.